This TCR beta chain was recovered during a study of cytomegalovirus exposure and HLA in healthy donors. Regarding the study as a whole: Available immune exposure information was restricted to CMV serostatus only. In a later analysis, parvovirus B19, influenza, CMV and Epstein-Barr virus appeared linked to several top co-occurrence clusters. A later examination showed that TCR association rates differed by HLA locus, with DRB1 most and HLA-C fewest. The likely origin of a cluster of highly shared sequence variants was a sequencing artifact.

PCR involved 60 Vbeta and 13 Jbeta primers. Sequencing used immunoSEQ multiplex PCR; TCRdb keeps in-frame clones, though not all of them. The data show 150,000 to 160,000 clones, with around 83% seen just once and approximately 2.5% held by the top ten. V lost 7 bases to trimming and J lost 5 bases, with 21 bases between them. This CDR3 is built from 16 residues. The germline CDR1 and CDR2 sequences are MNHNY and SVGAGI (reference sequence). As for this clone: Its antigen is unidentified.

The sequenced sample was PBMCs. V usage is TRBV6-6 and J usage is TRBJ1-3; a weak D match, TRBD1 (5 bases). The sequence derives from a woman under 30 in good health and CMV-seronegative. CDR3: CASISQAGVGRNTIYF. The CDR3 coding sequence is TGTGCCAGCATCTCCCAGGCGGGGGTCGGTCGAAACACCATATATTTT.